These 14 T cell receptor beta chains came from one sample sequenced in a study of T-cell reconstitution after alpha-beta-depleted transplantation in children. Unique molecular identifiers were incorporated when the TCRbeta library was constructed. TCRdb fed the PCR reads into MiXCR, producing one record per CDR3 protein. Of about 98,000 distinct CDR3 sequences listed, under 9% are singletons. The sequenced sample was PBMCs, obtained before TCRalphabeta/CD19-depleted stem cell transplant. These receptors came from a boy aged 2 to 10 with acute lymphoblastic leukemia, due to receive a stem cell transplant.

This clonotype showed up just a few times. J is TRBJ2-1 and V is TRBV6-1; a weak D match, TRBD1 (5 bases). Germline values: CDR1 MNHNS, CDR2 SASEGT. Trimming left V 5 bases short and J 2 bases short, with 10 bases between. The CDR3 spans 14 residues. The CDR3 DNA follows: TGTGCCAGCAGTCCCACAGGAGCCTACAATGAGCAGTTCTTC. Translating it yields CASSPTGAYNEQFF.

This rearrangement joins TRBV12-3 or TRBV12-4 to TRBJ1-1; 7 positions match TRBD1. CDR3 length: 17 amino acids. Germline trimming cut 6 bases from V and 1 base from J; bases unmatched to any gene: 14. The CDR3 reads CASSPRVRTGRNTEAFF. In nucleotides, the CDR3 is TGTGCCAGCAGCCCGAGAGTAAGGACAGGACGGAACACTGAAGCTTTCTTT.

This clonotype was seen ten or more times. The CDR3 region is CASSFHLASLAYEQYF. CDR3 DNA: TGTGCCAGCAGTTTCCATCTAGCTTCCTTAGCCTACGAGCAGTACTTC. The chain recombines TRBV28 with TRBJ2-7, with a possible D match to TRBD2 (5 bases). Trimming left V 3 bases short and J 2 bases short, with 17 bases between. This CDR3 contains 16 residues. Germline CDR1 MDHEN, CDR2 SYDVKM.

This clonotype was counted a few times. The chain uses TRBV5-1 and TRBJ1-5; 11 bases align to TRBD1. After removal of 4 bases from V and 6 bases from J, the junction contained 15 bases not matched to a gene. The germline V gene has CDR1 SGHRS and CDR2 YFSETQ. The CDR3 extends over 18 amino acids. In DNA, the CDR3 is TGCGCCAGCAGCCCCGACGGGGGGACAGGGGGAGTTATTCAGCCCCAGCATTTT. Translating gives CASSPDGGTGGVIQPQHF.

This clonotype was seen only a few times. The V gene is TRBV20-1, the J gene TRBJ2-2; 9 positions agree with TRBD2. Losses at the gene ends were 1 base for V and 7 bases for J; bases not matched to a gene: 4. The germline gives CDR1 DFQATT, CDR2 SNEGSKA (reference sequence). This CDR3 contains 14 residues. The CDR3 coding sequence is TGCAGTGCTAGAGTTGCGGGGGGGCTCGGGGAGCTGTTTTTT. The encoded protein is CSARVAGGLGELFF.

This clonotype came up many times. The chain carries TRBV5-1 and TRBJ2-7; D is perhaps TRBD2 (6 bases). V was trimmed by 0 bases and J by 3 bases, leaving 10 bases between them. Germline V CDR1 and CDR2: SGHRS, YFSETQ. The CDR3 length is 14 residues. CDR3 nucleotide sequence: TGCGCCAGCAGCTTGGGGCGGGGATTCTACGAGCAGTACTTC. It specifies CASSLGRGFYEQYF. Variable domain in full (rest from reference TRBV5-1 and TRBJ2-7): KAGVTQTPRYLIKTRGQQVTLSCSPISGHRSVSWYQQTPGQGLQFLFEYFSETQRNKGNFPGRFSGRQFSNSRSEMNVSTLELGDSALYLCASSLGRGFYEQYFGPGTRLTVT.

This clonotype was seen at least ten times. The rearrangement uses TRBV6-5 and TRBJ1-3; no clear D. Per the germline V gene, CDR1 is MNHEY and CDR2 is SVGAGI. V was trimmed by 0 bases and J by 0 bases, leaving 9 bases between them. The CDR3 loop spans 16 amino acids. The DNA for the CDR3 is TGTGCCAGCAGTTACTCGTTGGGCCTCTCTGGAAACACCATATATTTT. This sequence encodes CASSYSLGLSGNTIYF.

There are many counts of this clonotype. The chain recombines TRBV20-1 with TRBJ2-7; the D gene is possibly TRBD1 (5 bases). V was trimmed by 4 bases and J by 7 bases, leaving 17 bases between them. This CDR3 spans 13 amino acids. Germline V lookup: CDR1 DFQATT, CDR2 SNEGSKA (reference sequence). In nucleotides, the CDR3 is TGCAGTGCTACGACAGCGTTCTCCGGGGAGCAGTACTTC. Residues: CSATTAFSGEQYF.

Here the CDR3 DNA reads TGTGCCAGCAGCCGTAGCGGGGGGGACAATGAGCAGTTCTTC. Protein sequence: CASSRSGGDNEQFF. This chain connects TRBV7-9 to TRBJ2-1, with 11 bases aligning to TRBD2. In germline, CDR1 is SEHNR, CDR2 FQNEAQ (reference sequence). With V trimmed by 5 bases and J by 5 bases, 2 bases remained unmatched. The CDR3 is 14 residues long.

The chain carries TRBV20-1 and TRBJ2-3; possibly TRBD2 for D (5 bases). CDR1 is DFQATT and CDR2 is SNEGSKA in the germline V gene (reference sequence). The germline V and J ends were trimmed by 3 bases and 14 bases, with 12 bases remaining between them. This CDR3 is 10 amino acids long. CDR3 nucleotide sequence: TGCAGTGCTAGGTCGGGGAAGCCGTATTTT. Residues: CSARSGKPYF.

This clonotype was detected only a few times. The chain has TRBV12-3 or TRBV12-4 and TRBJ2-1, with 7 bases that match TRBD1. The CDR3 extends over 12 amino acids. The trim removed 5 bases at V and 12 bases at J, leaving 7 bases unmatched. The CDR3 DNA is TGTGCCAGCAGTGGGGCAGGGGGAAGGCAGTTCTTC. It encodes CASSGAGGRQFF.

This clonotype was found many times. The chain carries TRBV20-1 and TRBJ1-1, with TRBD1 identical over 7 bases. In germline, CDR1 is DFQATT, CDR2 SNEGSKA (reference sequence). The CDR3 runs to 12 residues. The V gene end was trimmed by 4 bases and the J gene end by 3 bases; junction bases not matched to a gene: 2. The CDR3 DNA sequence: TGCAGTGCTACGACAGGGTACACTGAAGCTTTCTTT. Encoded protein: CSATTGYTEAFF.

This clonotype was picked up many times. This chain joins TRBV4-2 and TRBJ2-1; the match to TRBD2 covers 7 bases. CDR3 length: 15 amino acids. The germline V gene has CDR1 LGHNA and CDR2 YNFKEQ. After removal of 4 bases from V and 2 bases from J, the junction contained 5 bases not matched to a gene. The CDR3 sequence: CASSRTGGPYNEQFF. CDR3 in DNA: TGTGCCAGCAGCCGTACGGGGGGACCCTACAATGAGCAGTTCTTC.

This clonotype was counted between two and nine times. V usage is TRBV7-9 and J usage is TRBJ1-2; possibly TRBD1 for D (5 bases). Germline loops: CDR1 SEHNR, CDR2 FQNEAQ (reference sequence). V was clipped by 6 bases and J by 12 bases, with 29 bases between them. The CDR3 extends over 16 amino acids. The CDR3 nucleotides are TGTGCCAGCAGTCTTAGTCCGGGACCAGGCCCCGCTGTGGACACCTTC. Encoded protein: CASSLSPGPGPAVDTF.